A single sample gave rise to the 24 T cell receptor beta chains below, sequenced in a study of technical replicates of blood from a handful of donors. TCRdb's copy holds only in-frame clones and misses some; the assay was immunoSEQ multiplex PCR. The table records some 11,000 clones, roughly 92% of them present only once. The sample consisted of PBMCs. These TCRs come from a human donor in good health.

The V and J genes are TRBV15 and TRBJ1-2, with a tentative D call TRBD1 (5 bases). Germline CDR1 is LNHNV and CDR2 is YYDKDF (reference sequence). This CDR3 spans 18 amino acids. Trimming stripped 0 bases from V and 0 bases from J, with 17 bases between. CDR3 residues: CATSREVGLLSSNYGYTF. The CDR3 bases are TGTGCCACCAGCAGAGAGGTGGGGCTGCTTTCCTCTAACTATGGCTACACCTTC.

V and J are TRBV28 and TRBJ1-5; D remains ambiguous. V was shortened by 6 bases and J by 1 base, with 10 bases between the two germline ends. The germline CDR1 and CDR2 sequences are MDHEN and SYDVKM. This CDR3 region has 14 residues. CDR3 region: CASRPHESNQPQHF. CDR3 bases: TGTGCCAGCAGACCCCATGAGAGCAATCAGCCCCAGCATTTT.

The chain joins TRBV27 to TRBJ1-1; no reliable D call. The CDR3 contains 12 residues. With 6 bases removed from V and 4 bases from J, the gap between germline ends came to 9 bases. Germline CDR1 MNHEY, CDR2 SMNVEV (reference sequence). CDR3 in amino acids: CASRGSGTEAFF. The CDR3 DNA sequence: TGTGCCAGCAGGGGCTCCGGCACTGAAGCTTTCTTT.

The rearrangement links TRBV18 to TRBJ2-7; D might be TRBD2 (5 bases). Between the trimmed V and J ends, which lost 2 bases and 5 bases, there was a span of 19 bases. Germline CDR1 and CDR2: KGHSH and LQKENI. The CDR3 covers 16 residues. DNA for the CDR3: TGTGCCAGCTCACCATTTGAGGTAGGGAGTCACGACGAGCAGTACTTC. This encodes CASSPFEVGSHDEQYF.

The chain employs TRBV2 and TRBJ2-1; maybe TRBD2 (5 bases). Per germline, CDR1 SNHLY and CDR2 FYNNEI. The ends were cut back, 6 bases at V and 3 bases at J, with 18 bases in the middle. CDR3 length equals 16 residues. In DNA form, the CDR3 reads TGTGCCAGCAGCGGAGGATGGGAAAAGCACTACAATGAGCAGTTCTTC. Amino acids: CASSGGWEKHYNEQFF. Variable domain in full (rest from reference TRBV2 and TRBJ2-1): EPEVTQTPSHQVTQMGQEVILRCVPISNHLYFYWYRQILGQKVEFLVSFYNNEISEKSEIFDDQFSVERPDGSNFTLKIRSTKLEDSAMYFCASSGGWEKHYNEQFFGPGTRLTVL.

The J gene is TRBJ2-7, the V gene TRBV18; TRBD1 aligns across 8 bases. The length of the CDR3 is 15 residues. V shed 4 bases and J 3 bases; nucleotides not matched to a gene: 8. Per germline, CDR1 KGHSH and CDR2 LQKENI. CDR3 coding DNA: TGTGCCAGCTCACGGGTAGAGACAGGGGACTACGAGCAGTACTTC. Translated, it gives CASSRVETGDYEQYF. Full variable domain (rest looked up from reference TRBV18 and TRBJ2-7): NAGVMQNPRHLVRRRGQEARLRCSPMKGHSHVYWYRQLPEEGLKFMVYLQKENIIDESGMPKERFSAEFPKEGPSILRIQQVVRGDSAAYFCASSRVETGDYEQYFGPGTRLTVT.

V and J are TRBV27 and TRBJ1-1; the match to TRBD1 covers 10 bases. The CDR3 length is 13 residues. Germline CDR1 and CDR2: MNHEY and SMNVEV (reference sequence). Unmatched junction bases numbered 5, after V lost 6 bases and J lost 7 bases. The CDR3 nucleotides read TGTGCCAGCAGAGGGACAGGGGAGGGTGAAGCTTTCTTT. It codes for CASRGTGEGEAFF.

This chain joins TRBV27 and TRBJ1-5, with TRBD1 matching over 9 bases. V dropped 0 bases and J dropped 7; count of bases not matched to a gene: 4. Germline V gives CDR1 MNHEY, CDR2 SMNVEV (reference sequence). CDR3 size: 15 residues. For the CDR3, the DNA is TGTGCCAGCAGTTTATCGGGACAGGGTGGCCAGCCCCAGCATTTT. Residues: CASSLSGQGGQPQHF.

The rearrangement links TRBV27 to TRBJ2-7; possible D gene TRBD2, 6 bases. CDR1 MNHEY and CDR2 SMNVEV come from the germline V gene (reference sequence). The CDR3 sequence is 16 residues long. V gave up 4 bases and J gave up 0 bases, with 16 bases separating them. The CDR3 loop is CASSSLQFGSSYEQYF. CDR3 sequence (DNA): TGTGCCAGCAGTTCACTACAATTCGGGAGCTCCTACGAGCAGTACTTC.

This sequence joins TRBV4-1 and TRBJ2-7; 11 positions match TRBD1. Germline V lookup: CDR1 MGHRA, CDR2 YSYEKL. The CDR3 covers 16 residues. V gave up 1 base and J gave up 7 bases; unmatched junction bases: 9. Written as DNA, the CDR3 is TGCGCCAGCAGCCAAGGATATGGACAGGGGGCGAGAGAGCAGTACTTC. Protein sequence: CASSQGYGQGAREQYF.

The V gene is TRBV11-2, the J gene TRBJ1-2, with TRBD1 matching 9 bases. J was trimmed by 7 bases and V by 4 bases; bases with no gene match: 10. Germline V gene sequence: CDR1 SGHAT, CDR2 FQNNGV. The CDR3 spans 15 residues. CDR3 amino acids: CASSSIQGAFGGYTF. CDR3 coding DNA: TGTGCCAGCAGCTCAATACAGGGGGCGTTCGGTGGCTACACCTTC.

The rearrangement joins TRBV4-1 to TRBJ2-5; TRBD2 matches at 7 bases. This CDR3 has 16 residues. Germline CDR1 is MGHRA and CDR2 is YSYEKL. Germline trimming cut 1 base from V and 2 bases from J; bases unmatched to any gene: 7. The CDR3 region has the DNA TGCGCCAGCAGCCAAGGGGGGGGAGAAGGTCAAGAGACCCAGTACTTC. Translating it yields CASSQGGGEGQETQYF.

This chain links TRBV6-1 with TRBJ1-5; D not resolved. This CDR3 contains 15 residues. V was cut by 1 base and J by 2 bases, with 9 bases left in between. Looked up from germline, CDR1 is MNHNS and CDR2 is SASEGT. The CDR3 DNA is TGTGCCAGCAGTGAAGTTATAAATGGCAATCAGCCCCAGCATTTT. This sequence encodes CASSEVINGNQPQHF.

This chain joins TRBV6-1 and TRBJ1-2, with D unclear. The CDR3 is 11 amino acids. CDR1 and CDR2 (germline): MNHNS, SASEGT. Trimming took 2 bases from V and 8 from J, leaving 6 bases between them. CDR3 sequence reads: CASSERGGYTF. The CDR3, as DNA: TGTGCCAGCAGTGAAAGAGGGGGCTACACCTTC.

The chain is built from TRBV7-9 and TRBJ2-4; possibly TRBD2 for D (5 bases). The CDR3 extends over 12 amino acids. The germline V gene encodes CDR1 SEHNR and CDR2 FQNEAQ (reference sequence). Trimming took 4 bases from V and 8 from J, leaving 9 bases between them. This CDR3 is CASSYLGDIQYF. CDR3 nucleotide sequence: TGTGCCAGCAGCTATCTCGGGGACATTCAGTACTTC.

The chain joins TRBV11-3 to TRBJ2-5; 8 bases match TRBD1. This CDR3 region has 14 residues. Germline V gene data show CDR1 as SGHNT and CDR2 as YENEEA. Germline trimming cut 4 bases from V and 5 bases from J; bases unmatched to any gene: 6. The CDR3 DNA reads TGTGCCAGCAGCTCTGGACAGGGTACGGAGACCCAGTACTTC. This translates into CASSSGQGTETQYF.

The chain has TRBV6-1 and TRBJ2-3; 10 nucleotides align to TRBD2. Germline V CDR1 and CDR2: MNHNS, SASEGT. The CDR3 is 17 residues long. V was pared by 4 bases and J by 2 bases, with 9 bases of the junction left unmatched. Here the CDR3 DNA reads TGTGCCAGCAGTGCCCCCCCAGCGGGAGGGTCCACAGATACGCAGTATTTT. Translation: CASSAPPAGGSTDTQYF.

This sequence joins TRBV28 and TRBJ1-2; 9 bases match TRBD1. After removal of 7 bases from V and 8 bases from J, the junction contained 5 bases not matched to a gene. There are 12 residues in the CDR3. Germline lookup yields CDR1 MDHEN and CDR2 SYDVKM. The CDR3 loop reads CASITGGRGYTF. The CDR3 DNA reads as TGTGCCAGCATCACAGGGGGCAGGGGCTACACCTTC.

The chain couples TRBV29-1 to TRBJ2-5; 10 bases map to TRBD2. The CDR3 is 15 amino acids. CDR1 SQVTM and CDR2 ANQGSEA come from the germline V gene. With 0 bases clipped from V and 4 bases from J, the junction kept 5 bases outside the gene matches. In DNA form, the CDR3 reads TGCAGCGTTGAAGATCTAGCGGGGGCGGGAGAGACCCAGTACTTC. Its protein product is CSVEDLAGAGETQYF.

The chain employs TRBV14 and TRBJ2-7, with D possibly TRBD2 on 5 matching bases. CDR3 length equals 16 residues. Germline V gene data show CDR1 as SGHDN and CDR2 as FVKESK. With 4 bases removed from V and 0 bases from J, the gap between germline ends came to 16 bases. CDR3 DNA sequence: TGTGCCAGCAGCCTCATCGGGCGGGCTAGCTCCTACGAGCAGTACTTC. Translation gives CASSLIGRASSYEQYF.

This rearrangement joins TRBV28 to TRBJ2-5; TRBD1 aligns across 7 bases. Germline CDR1 and CDR2: MDHEN and SYDVKM. The CDR3 covers 14 residues. J gave up 1 base and V 6 bases, and 5 bases lay outside the gene matches. The CDR3 DNA is TGTGCCAGCAGCCCCGGGGACAGCCAAGAGACCCAGTACTTC. Translating gives CASSPGDSQETQYF.

This chain links TRBV28 with TRBJ1-5, with unresolved D. Trimming left V 6 bases short and J 2 bases short, with 14 bases between. CDR1 MDHEN and CDR2 SYDVKM come from the germline V gene. The CDR3 covers 15 residues. DNA of the CDR3: TGTGCCAGCAGCCCACGAGGACTCCGCAATCAGCCCCAGCATTTT. It yields the protein CASSPRGLRNQPQHF. Complete variable domain (other parts from reference TRBV28 and TRBJ1-5): DVKVTQSSRYLVKRTGEKVFLECVQDMDHENMFWYRQDPGLGLRLIYFSYDVKMKEKGDIPEGYSVSREKKERFSLILESASTNQTSMYLCASSPRGLRNQPQHFGDGTRLSIL.

In this sample, this clone turned up once. V is TRBV5-1 and J is TRBJ2-1; 13 nucleotides line up with TRBD2. The germline V gene encodes CDR1 SGHRS and CDR2 YFSETQ. CDR3 length equals 17 residues. J was trimmed by 8 bases and V by 0 bases; bases with no gene match: 8. CDR3 sequence reads: CASSLAPTSGRVYEQFF. CDR3 coding DNA: TGCGCCAGCAGCTTGGCACCTACTAGCGGGAGGGTCTATGAGCAGTTCTTC.

The J gene is TRBJ2-7, the V gene TRBV5-1; the match to TRBD2 covers 8 bases. The CDR3 consists of 19 residues. Germline CDR1 and CDR2: SGHRS and YFSETQ. The J segment lost 6 bases and the V segment lost 5 bases, leaving 25 bases of the junction unmatched. DNA for the CDR3: TGCGCCAGCAGGGGGGGGTTAGCGGGATCGGACCCTTTTACGAGCGAGCAGTACTTC. This codes for CASRGGLAGSDPFTSEQYF. Supplemented by reference TRBV5-1 and TRBJ2-7, the full variable domain reads KAGVTQTPRYLIKTRGQQVTLSCSPISGHRSVSWYQQTPGQGLQFLFEYFSETQRNKGNFPGRFSGRQFSNSRSEMNVSTLELGDSALYLCASRGGLAGSDPFTSEQYFGPGTRLTVT.